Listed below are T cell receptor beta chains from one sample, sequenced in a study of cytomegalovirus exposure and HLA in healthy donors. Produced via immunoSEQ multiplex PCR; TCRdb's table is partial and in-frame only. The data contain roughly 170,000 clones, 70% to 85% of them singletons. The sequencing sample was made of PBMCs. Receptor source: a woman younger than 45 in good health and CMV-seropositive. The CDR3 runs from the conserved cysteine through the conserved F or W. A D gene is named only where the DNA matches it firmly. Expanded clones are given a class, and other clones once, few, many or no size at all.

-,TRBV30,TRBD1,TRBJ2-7,CAWSALQGFSYEQYF,TGTGCCTGGAGTGCGCTACAGGGGTTCTCCTACGAGCAGTACTTC
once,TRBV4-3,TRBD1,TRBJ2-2,CASSQDTGQANTGELFF,TGCGCCAGCAGCCAAGACACCGGACAGGCGAACACCGGGGAGCTGTTTTTT
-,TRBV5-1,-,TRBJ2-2,CASSLGPTGELFF,TGCGCCAGCAGCTTGGGGCCCACCGGGGAGCTGTTTTTT
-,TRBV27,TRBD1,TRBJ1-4,CASSLTGTNEKLFF,TGTGCCAGCAGTTTGACAGGGACTAATGAAAAACTGTTTTTT
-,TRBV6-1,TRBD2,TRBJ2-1,CASSEGIAGGTSYNEQFF,TGTGCCAGCAGTGAAGGTATAGCGGGAGGGACCTCCTACAATGAGCAGTTCTTC
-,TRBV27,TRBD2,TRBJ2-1,CASSFGLAGDHSGEQFF,TGTGCCAGCAGTTTCGGACTAGCGGGAGATCACAGCGGTGAGCAGTTCTTC
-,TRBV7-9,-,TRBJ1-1,CASSSRGVGGTEAFF,TGTGCCAGCAGCTCTCGGGGCGTGGGGGGCACTGAAGCTTTCTTT
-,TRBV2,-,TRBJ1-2,CASSEKGSDYGYTF,TGTGCCAGCAGTGAGAAGGGGTCCGACTATGGCTACACCTTC
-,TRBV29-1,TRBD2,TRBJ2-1,CSVSSNPYGTSPRGSYNEQFF,TGCAGCGTTTCATCTAATCCGTACGGGACTAGTCCTCGGGGTTCCTACAATGAGCAGTTCTTC
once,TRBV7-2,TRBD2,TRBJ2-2,CASSSSGGNTGELFF,TGTGCCAGCAGCTCTAGCGGGGGGAACACCGGGGAGCTGTTTTTT
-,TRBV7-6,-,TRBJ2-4,CASSLEQGSVIQYF,TGTGCCAGCAGCCTTGAACAGGGCTCCGTCATTCAGTACTTC
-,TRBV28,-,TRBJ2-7,CASSLTEQYF,TGTGCCAGCAGTTTAACAGAGCAGTACTTC
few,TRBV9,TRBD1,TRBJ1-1,CASSVVPGQGVAFF,TGTGCCAGCAGCGTAGTTCCGGGACAGGGTGTTGCTTTCTTT
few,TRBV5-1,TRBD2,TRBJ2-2,CASSSGLGDTGELFF,TGCGCCAGCAGTTCGGGACTAGGTGACACCGGGGAGCTGTTTTTT
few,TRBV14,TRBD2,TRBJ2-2,CASSRAGVTGELFF,TGTGCCAGCAGCCGGGCGGGGGTGACCGGGGAGCTGTTTTTT
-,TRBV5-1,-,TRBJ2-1,CASSPAGTGGYNEQFF,TGCGCCAGTTCTCCCGCCGGGACTGGGGGATACAATGAGCAGTTCTTC
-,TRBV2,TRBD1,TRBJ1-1,CASSAVDRAGTEAFF,TGTGCCAGCAGTGCCGTGGACAGGGCGGGGACTGAAGCTTTCTTT
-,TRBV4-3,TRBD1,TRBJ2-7,CASSQEGTGAYEQYF,TGCGCCAGCAGCCAAGAAGGGACAGGAGCATACGAGCAGTACTTC
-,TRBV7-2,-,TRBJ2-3,CASSLARDTQYF,TGTGCCAGCAGCTTAGCGAGAGATACGCAGTATTTT
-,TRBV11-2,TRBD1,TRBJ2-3,CASSSGRGPTDTQYF,TGTGCCAGCAGCTCGGGAAGGGGGCCCACAGATACGCAGTATTTT
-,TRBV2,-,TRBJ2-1,CASSGDFGYQFF,TGTGCCAGCAGTGGCGATTTCGGGTATCAGTTCTTC